This T cell receptor beta chain was captured by sequencing in a study of blood T cells in healthy people across ages. CDR3 length equals 14 residues. Germline CDR1 reads SQVTM; CDR2 reads ANQGSEA. V shed 7 bases and J shed 4 bases, with 20 bases lying between them. Study-wide findings and caveats: CMV status of donors was unknown, possibly confounding expanded clonotype changes. A strong correlation between TCR beta diversity and naive T cell percentage was seen.

This clonotype has just one count. Its antigen remains unknown. The authors ran a second PCR of about 6 to 12 cycles using a sample-barcoded 5' primer and a J-beta primer mix. The template-switch adaptor, which had 12 random nucleotides, put a tag on each cDNA molecule. Using its own MiXCR run on the 5' RACE reads, TCRdb lists one record per CDR3 protein. The data show 540,000 or so distinct CDR3 sequences, around half seen once. The sequencing sample was made of blood. The receptor comes from an elderly man in good health. The chain recombines TRBV29-1 with TRBJ2-7; tentatively, D is TRBD1 (5 bases). The CDR3 DNA reads TGCAGCGGCGCCAGGCAGGGCGTGAAATACGAGCAGTACTTC. Translated: CSGARQGVKYEQYF.